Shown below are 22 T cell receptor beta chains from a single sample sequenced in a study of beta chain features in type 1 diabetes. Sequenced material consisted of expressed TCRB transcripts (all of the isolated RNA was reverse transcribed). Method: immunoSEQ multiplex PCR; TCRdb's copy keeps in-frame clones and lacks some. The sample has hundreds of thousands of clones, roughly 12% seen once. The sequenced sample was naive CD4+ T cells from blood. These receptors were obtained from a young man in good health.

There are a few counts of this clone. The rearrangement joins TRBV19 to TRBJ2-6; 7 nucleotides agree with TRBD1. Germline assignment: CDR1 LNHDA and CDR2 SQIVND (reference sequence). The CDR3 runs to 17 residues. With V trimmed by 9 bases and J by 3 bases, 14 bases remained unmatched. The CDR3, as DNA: TGTGCCAGCAATCCCTTTTTAGGGGGCAATGGGGCCAACGTCCTGACTTTC. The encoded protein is CASNPFLGGNGANVLTF.

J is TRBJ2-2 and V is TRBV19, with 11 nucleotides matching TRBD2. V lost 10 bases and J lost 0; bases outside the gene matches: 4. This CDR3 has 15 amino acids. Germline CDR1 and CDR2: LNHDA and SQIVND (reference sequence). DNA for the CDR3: TGTGCCACCGGGGGACTAGCGGCGAACACCGGGGAGCTGTTTTTT. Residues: CATGGLAANTGELFF.

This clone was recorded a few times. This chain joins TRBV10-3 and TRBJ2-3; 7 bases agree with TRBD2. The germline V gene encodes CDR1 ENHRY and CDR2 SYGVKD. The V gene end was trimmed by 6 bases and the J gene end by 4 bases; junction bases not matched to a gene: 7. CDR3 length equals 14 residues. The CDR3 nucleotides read TGTGCCATCAGCGCCGGGAGGTCGCCAGATACGCAGTATTTT. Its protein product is CAISAGRSPDTQYF.

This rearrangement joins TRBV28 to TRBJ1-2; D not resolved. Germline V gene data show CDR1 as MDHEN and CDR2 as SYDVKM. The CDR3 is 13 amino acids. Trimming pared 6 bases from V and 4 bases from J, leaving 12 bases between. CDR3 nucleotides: TGTGCCAGCAGGACCCTAGCTACCTATGGCTACACCTTC. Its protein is CASRTLATYGYTF.

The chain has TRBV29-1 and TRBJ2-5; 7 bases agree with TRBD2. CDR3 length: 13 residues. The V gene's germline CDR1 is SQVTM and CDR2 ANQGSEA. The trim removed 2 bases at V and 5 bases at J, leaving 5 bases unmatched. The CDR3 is CSVEWMGGETQYF. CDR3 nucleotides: TGCAGCGTTGAATGGATGGGGGGGGAGACCCAGTACTTC. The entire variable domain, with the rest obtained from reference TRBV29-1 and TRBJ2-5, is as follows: SAVISQKPSRDICQRGTSLTIQCQVDSQVTMMFWYRQQPGQSLTLIATANQGSEATYESGFVIDKFPISRPNLTFSTLTVSNMSPEDSSIYLCSVEWMGGETQYFGPGTRLLVL.

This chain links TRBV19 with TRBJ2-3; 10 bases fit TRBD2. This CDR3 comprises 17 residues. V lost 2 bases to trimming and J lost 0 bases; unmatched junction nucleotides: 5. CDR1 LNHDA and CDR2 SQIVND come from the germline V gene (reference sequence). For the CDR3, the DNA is TGTGCCAGTAGTATACTCGGACTAGCGGCTAGCACAGATACGCAGTATTTT. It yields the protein CASSILGLAASTDTQYF.

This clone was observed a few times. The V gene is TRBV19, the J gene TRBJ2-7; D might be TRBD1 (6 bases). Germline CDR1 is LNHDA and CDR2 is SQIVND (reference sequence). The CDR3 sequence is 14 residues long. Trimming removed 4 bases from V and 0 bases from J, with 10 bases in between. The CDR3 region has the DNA TGTGCCAGTAGTACTCACAGGGACTCCTACGAGCAGTACTTC. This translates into CASSTHRDSYEQYF.

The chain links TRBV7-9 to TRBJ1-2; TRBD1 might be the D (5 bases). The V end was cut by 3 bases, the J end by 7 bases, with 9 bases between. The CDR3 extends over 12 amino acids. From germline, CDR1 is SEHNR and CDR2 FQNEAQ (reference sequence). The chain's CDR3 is CASSLGTGGYTF. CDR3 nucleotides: TGTGCCAGCAGCTTGGGAACAGGTGGCTACACCTTC.

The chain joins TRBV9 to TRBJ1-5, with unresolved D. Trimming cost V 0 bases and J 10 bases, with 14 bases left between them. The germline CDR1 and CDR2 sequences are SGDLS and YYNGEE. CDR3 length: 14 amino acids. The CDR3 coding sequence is TGTGCCAGCAGCGTAGCTCTTTCGGGAGAACCCCAGCATTTT. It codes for CASSVALSGEPQHF. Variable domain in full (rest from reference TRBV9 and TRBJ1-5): DSGVTQTPKHLITATGQRVTLRCSPRSGDLSVYWYQQSLDQGLQFLIQYYNGEERAKGNILERFSAQQFPDLHSELNLSSLELGDSALYFCASSVALSGEPQHFGDGTRLSIL.

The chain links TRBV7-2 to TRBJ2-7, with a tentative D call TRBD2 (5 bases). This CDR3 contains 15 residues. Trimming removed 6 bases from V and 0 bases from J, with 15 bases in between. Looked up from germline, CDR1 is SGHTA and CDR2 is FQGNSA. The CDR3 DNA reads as TGTGCCAGCAGATCTTTACCGGGGAGCTCCTACGAGCAGTACTTC. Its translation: CASRSLPGSSYEQYF.

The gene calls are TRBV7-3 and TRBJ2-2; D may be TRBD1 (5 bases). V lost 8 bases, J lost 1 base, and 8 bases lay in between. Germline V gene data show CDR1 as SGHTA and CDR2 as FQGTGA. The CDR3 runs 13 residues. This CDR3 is CASAGQNTGELFF. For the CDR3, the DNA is TGTGCCAGCGCCGGACAGAACACCGGGGAGCTGTTTTTT.

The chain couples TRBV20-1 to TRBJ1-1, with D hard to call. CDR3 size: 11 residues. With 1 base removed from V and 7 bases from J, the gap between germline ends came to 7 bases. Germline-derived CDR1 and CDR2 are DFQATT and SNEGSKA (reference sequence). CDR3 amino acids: CSARGTGEAFF. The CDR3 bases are TGCAGTGCTAGAGGCACGGGTGAAGCTTTCTTT.

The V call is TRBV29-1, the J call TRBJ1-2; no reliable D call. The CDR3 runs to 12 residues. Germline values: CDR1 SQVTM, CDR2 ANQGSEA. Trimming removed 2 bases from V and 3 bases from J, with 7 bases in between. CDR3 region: CSVEHMDYGYTF. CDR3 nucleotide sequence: TGCAGCGTTGAACACATGGACTATGGCTACACCTTC.

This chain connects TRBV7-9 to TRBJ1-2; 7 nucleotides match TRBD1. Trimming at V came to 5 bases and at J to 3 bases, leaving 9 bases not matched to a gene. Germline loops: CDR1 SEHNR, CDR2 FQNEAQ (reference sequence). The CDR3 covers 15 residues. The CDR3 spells CASSQGTANYYGYTF. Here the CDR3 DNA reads TGTGCCAGCAGCCAAGGGACAGCCAATTACTATGGCTACACCTTC.

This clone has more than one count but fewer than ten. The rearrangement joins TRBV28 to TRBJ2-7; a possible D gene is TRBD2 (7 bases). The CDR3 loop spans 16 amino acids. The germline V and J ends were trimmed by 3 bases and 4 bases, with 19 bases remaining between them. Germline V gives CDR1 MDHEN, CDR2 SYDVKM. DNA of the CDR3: TGTGCCAGCAGTTTGACGGGGGGCCGTTGGGGATACGAGCAGTACTTC. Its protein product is CASSLTGGRWGYEQYF.

DNA of the CDR3: TGTGCCAGCAGCTTAGCCTTAGTGGGTGGGAGGCCCTACAATGAGCAGTTCTTC. This translates into CASSLALVGGRPYNEQFF. The chain links TRBV7-6 to TRBJ2-1; D may be TRBD2 (6 bases). V was pared by 0 bases and J by 2 bases, with 17 bases between. The CDR3 spans 18 residues. Germline V gene sequence: CDR1 SGHVS, CDR2 FNYEAQ.

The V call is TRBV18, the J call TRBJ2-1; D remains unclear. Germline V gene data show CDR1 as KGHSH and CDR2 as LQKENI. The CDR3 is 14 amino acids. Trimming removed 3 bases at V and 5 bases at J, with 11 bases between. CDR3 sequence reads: CASSPNRGDNEQFF. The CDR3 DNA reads TGTGCCAGCTCACCCAATCGCGGAGACAATGAGCAGTTCTTC.

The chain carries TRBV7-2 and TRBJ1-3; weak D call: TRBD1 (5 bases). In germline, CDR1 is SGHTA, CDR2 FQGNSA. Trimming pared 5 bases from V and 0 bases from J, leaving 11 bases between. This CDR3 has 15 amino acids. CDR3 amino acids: CASSPWGHSGNTIYF. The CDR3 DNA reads TGTGCCAGCAGCCCCTGGGGCCACTCTGGAAACACCATATATTTT.

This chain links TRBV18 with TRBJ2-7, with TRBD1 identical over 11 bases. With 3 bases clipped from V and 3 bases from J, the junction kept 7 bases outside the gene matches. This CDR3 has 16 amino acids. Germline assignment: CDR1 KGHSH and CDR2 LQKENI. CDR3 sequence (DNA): TGTGCCAGCTCACCTCCAACCGGGACAGGGGGCTACGAGCAGTACTTC. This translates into CASSPPTGTGGYEQYF.

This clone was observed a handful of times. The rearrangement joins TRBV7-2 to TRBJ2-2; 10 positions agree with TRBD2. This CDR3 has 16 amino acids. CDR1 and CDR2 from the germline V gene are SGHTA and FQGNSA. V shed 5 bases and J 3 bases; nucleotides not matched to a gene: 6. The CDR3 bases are TGTGCCAGCAGCCAAGAAGCGGGGGGGGACACCGGGGAGCTGTTTTTT. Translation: CASSQEAGGDTGELFF.

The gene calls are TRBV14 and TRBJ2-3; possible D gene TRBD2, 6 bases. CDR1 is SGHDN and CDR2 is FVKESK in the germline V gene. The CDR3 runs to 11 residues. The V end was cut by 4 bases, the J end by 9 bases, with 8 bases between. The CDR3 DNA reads TGTGCCAGCAGCCCGGGGAGGACGCAGTATTTT. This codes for CASSPGRTQYF.

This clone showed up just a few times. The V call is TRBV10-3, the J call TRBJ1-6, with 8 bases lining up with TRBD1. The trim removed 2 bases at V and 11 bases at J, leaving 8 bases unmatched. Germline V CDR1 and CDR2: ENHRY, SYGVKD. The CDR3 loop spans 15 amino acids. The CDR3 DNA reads TGTGCCATCAGTGAGAACCTCGGACAGGGTCCACCCCTCCACTTT. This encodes CAISENLGQGPPLHF.